These T cell receptor beta chains were read from a single sample in a study of technical replicates of blood from a handful of donors. Assay used: immunoSEQ multiplex PCR; TCRdb lists only in-frame clones, some missing. Here the sample spans roughly 60,000 clones, about 95% being singletons. The material sequenced was PBMCs. All receptors derive from a human donor in good health. Some clones in this sample may be carry-over from other donors' samples. The CDR3 runs from the conserved cysteine through the conserved F or W. Fields, in order: clone size, V gene, D gene, CDR3 length, J gene, CDR3 DNA, CDR3 protein. D genes are given only for firm matches. Clone size is shown for a subset of rows, as once, few, many or a class of expanded clone.

>NA|TRBV29-1|NA|13|TRBJ2-6
TGCAGCGTCGGACACTCTGGGGCCAACGTCCTGACTTTC
CSVGHSGANVLTF
>NA|TRBV7-2|TRBD1|14|TRBJ1-6
TGTGCCAGCAGCTCGGACAGGGAGCGGTCACCCCTCCACTTT
CASSSDRERSPLHF
>NA|TRBV4-2|TRBD1|15|TRBJ1-2
TGTGCCAGCAGCCAACCAGGACAGGCCGCTTATGGCTACACCTTC
CASSQPGQAAYGYTF
>NA|TRBV7-2|NA|13|TRBJ1-1
TGTGCCAGCAGCTTCCAGGGCCTCACTGAAGCTTTCTTT
CASSFQGLTEAFF
>NA|TRBV6-6|NA|15|TRBJ2-7
TGTGCCAGCAGTACCAGGGGCGTTGGTTCCTACGAGCAGTACTTC
CASSTRGVGSYEQYF
>NA|TRBV20-1|NA|11|TRBJ1-1
TGCAGTGCTAGGGAGTTTAGGGAAGCTTTCTTT
CSAREFREAFF
>NA|TRBV5-6|TRBD1|13|TRBJ2-7
TGTGCCAGCACAAGGACAGGGGTCTACGAGCAGTACTTC
CASTRTGVYEQYF
>NA|TRBV5-1|TRBD2|16|TRBJ2-3
TGCGCCAGCAGCTTGGCCTCTAGCGGGGGCACAGATACGCAGTATTTT
CASSLASSGGTDTQYF
>NA|TRBV19|TRBD2|18|TRBJ2-3
TGTGCCAGTAGTCGGACCGGGGATGGAGCGGGGGGTGGAAATACGCAGTATTTT
CASSRTGDGAGGGNTQYF
>once|TRBV4-3|TRBD2|19|TRBJ2-7
TGCGCCAGCAGCCAATTACTCGGGACTAGCGGGGGGTTTACCTACGAGCAGTACTTC
CASSQLLGTSGGFTYEQYF
>NA|TRBV7-8|NA|13|TRBJ2-3
TGTGCCAGCAGCCCCCCTCGAGAAGATACGCAGTATTTT
CASSPPREDTQYF
>NA|TRBV6-5|TRBD2|14|TRBJ2-3
TGTGCCAGCAGTCTGACTAGCGGCACAGATACGCAGTATTTT
CASSLTSGTDTQYF
>NA|TRBV5-4|NA|16|TRBJ1-6
TGTGCCAGCAGCCGACAGGACAGCTCCTATAATTCACCCCTCCACTTT
CASSRQDSSYNSPLHF
>NA|TRBV6-4|NA|14|TRBJ2-1
TGTGCCAGCAGTGACAGCGGGACAGGAATTGAGCAGTTCTTC
CASSDSGTGIEQFF
>NA|TRBV10-3|TRBD1|15|TRBJ1-2
TGTGCCATCAGTGAGGACAGGGGGACTAACTATGGCTACACCTTC
CAISEDRGTNYGYTF
>NA|TRBV5-1|TRBD2|18|TRBJ2-1
TGCGCCAGCAGCCCCCGGACTAGCGGGAGTCTCTCCTACAATGAGCAGTTCTTC
CASSPRTSGSLSYNEQFF
>NA|TRBV6-5|TRBD2|15|TRBJ2-7
TGTGCCACCAAGAGGGAGGTTAGCGGGAGCCACGAGCAGTACTTC
CATKREVSGSHEQYF
>NA|TRBV2|NA|14|TRBJ1-1
TGTGCCAGCAGTGTTCAGGTCTCGAACACTGAAGCTTTCTTT
CASSVQVSNTEAFF
>once|TRBV19|TRBD1|15|TRBJ1-5
TGTGCCAGTAGTATGATCGCAGGGGGGAGGCAGCCCCAGCATTTT
CASSMIAGGRQPQHF
>NA|TRBV6-1|TRBD2|13|TRBJ2-7
TGTGCCAGCGCCCCGGGACTAGGCTACGAGCAGTACTTC
CASAPGLGYEQYF
>NA|TRBV5-4|NA|14|TRBJ1-2
TGTGCCAGCAGTCCTACTAAAATGTTTGCTGGCTACACCTTC
CASSPTKMFAGYTF
>NA|TRBV7-2|TRBD1|15|TRBJ2-7
TGTGCCAGCAGCTTAGAAGGGACAGAACCCTACGAGCAGTACTTC
CASSLEGTEPYEQYF
>NA|TRBV28|NA|15|TRBJ1-1
TGTGCCAGCATGGTCCCGGGGAAAGGTAACACTGAAGCTTTCTTT
CASMVPGKGNTEAFF
>NA|TRBV4-2|NA|16|TRBJ2-6
TGTGCCAGCAGCGCCTTACCGAGCTCTGGGGCCAACGTCCTGACTTTC
CASSALPSSGANVLTF
>NA|TRBV10-3|TRBD1|15|TRBJ1-6
TGTGCCATCAGTGTTGGGGACAGGGGTAATTCACCCCTCCACTTT
CAISVGDRGNSPLHF
>NA|TRBV15|NA|17|TRBJ1-5
TGTGCCACCGCAAACTCACAGGGTTTTCGTCGCAATCAGCCCCAGCATTTT
CATANSQGFRRNQPQHF
>NA|TRBV5-1|NA|15|TRBJ2-5
TGCGCCAGCAGCTTGGGACTAGGGGGGGTTGAGACCCAGTACTTC
CASSLGLGGVETQYF
>NA|TRBV7-2|TRBD1|15|TRBJ2-7
TGTGCCAGCAGCCTCCGCCCGGGACAGATCTACGAGCAGTACTTC
CASSLRPGQIYEQYF
>NA|TRBV5-5|TRBD2|16|TRBJ2-6
TGTGCCAGCAGCTTTCGCAGGGAGGGTGGGGCCAACGTCCTGACTTTC
CASSFRREGGANVLTF
>NA|TRBV7-3|TRBD1|16|TRBJ2-3
TGTGCCAGCAGCTTGCGGGCAGGGGGCCTTACAGATACGCAGTATTTT
CASSLRAGGLTDTQYF
>NA|TRBV7-6|TRBD1|14|TRBJ2-4
TGTGCCAGCAGCTTAAACAGGGGAGCGAACATTCAGTACTTC
CASSLNRGANIQYF
>once|TRBV5-1|TRBD2|16|TRBJ2-3
TGCGCCAGCAGCTTAGGACTGGCGGGGGAAACAGATACGCAGTATTTT
CASSLGLAGETDTQYF
>NA|TRBV2|NA|12|TRBJ1-1
TGTGCCAGCAGTGAGAGATACACTGAAGCTTTCTTT
CASSERYTEAFF
>NA|TRBV5-5|TRBD1|15|TRBJ1-5
TGTGCCAGCAGCAAGGACAGGGGGCGCGCTCAGCCCCAGCATTTT
CASSKDRGRAQPQHF
>NA|TRBV11-2|NA|14|TRBJ2-2
TGTGCCAGCAGCTTGACGACGGGCACCGGGGAGCTGTTTTTT
CASSLTTGTGELFF
>once|TRBV27|NA|13|TRBJ2-1
TGTGCCACTAGAACGCTCTACGCCAATGAGCAGTTCTTC
CATRTLYANEQFF
>many|TRBV7-2|NA|16|TRBJ2-7
TGTGCCAGCAGCTCCCTCCTCCCACAGAATCAATACGAGCAGTACTTC
CASSSLLPQNQYEQYF
>once|TRBV7-9|NA|15|TRBJ2-2
TGTGCCAGCAGCCGGACAGACCCGAACACCGGGGAGCTGTTTTTT
CASSRTDPNTGELFF
>once|TRBV5-5|TRBD2|15|TRBJ2-1
TGTGCCAGCAGCTCTGCCCTCCTAGCGGGTAATGAGCAGTTCTTC
CASSSALLAGNEQFF
>NA|TRBV6-1|TRBD1|15|TRBJ1-2
TGTGCCAGCAGACCGGGACAGGGGGCATGGAATGGCTACACCTTC
CASRPGQGAWNGYTF
>once|TRBV18|NA|14|TRBJ1-5
TGTGCCAGCTCACCGAGTGTAGGGGTGCAGCCCCAGCATTTT
CASSPSVGVQPQHF
>NA|TRBV4-2|TRBD2|21|TRBJ2-1
TGTGCCAGCAGCCAAGAGGTCTGGACTAGCGGAATTTTTCTCACCTACAATGAGCAGTTCTTC
CASSQEVWTSGIFLTYNEQFF
>NA|TRBV6-6|NA|14|TRBJ1-1
TGTGCCAGCAGTTACCCCCTAGCCCCCACTGAAGCTTTCTTT
CASSYPLAPTEAFF
>NA|TRBV7-9|NA|16|TRBJ2-7
TGTGCCAGCAGCTTAGAGCGTGAGGTTTCATCCTACGAGCAGTACTTC
CASSLEREVSSYEQYF
>NA|TRBV2|TRBD1|14|TRBJ1-2
TGTGCCAGCAGTGTGGACAGGGGAGTGAGAGGCTACACCTTC
CASSVDRGVRGYTF
>NA|TRBV6-5|NA|14|TRBJ1-3
TGTGCCAGCAGTTCCACAGTCTCTGGAAACACCATATATTTT
CASSSTVSGNTIYF
>NA|TRBV29-1|TRBD1|13|TRBJ2-4
TGCAGCGTGCGCCGGGACAGGGCGGGCATTCAGTACTTC
CSVRRDRAGIQYF
>NA|TRBV5-5|NA|13|TRBJ1-1
TGTGCCAGCAGCTTGGGGAGCAACACTGAAGCTTTCTTT
CASSLGSNTEAFF
>NA|TRBV27|NA|15|TRBJ2-3
TGTGCCAGCAGTTTATGGGGCGGGGAGTCCGATACGCAGTATTTT
CASSLWGGESDTQYF
>NA|TRBV6-1|TRBD2|15|TRBJ2-1
TGTGCCAGCAGTTCTGCGGGAGGGGCATACAATGAGCAGTTCTTC
CASSSAGGAYNEQFF
>NA|TRBV10-3|TRBD1|13|TRBJ2-7
TGTGCCACCGGGACAGGGTCCTCCTACGAGCAGTACTTC
CATGTGSSYEQYF